The 15 T cell receptor beta chains below come from one sample, sequenced in a study of PD-L1 blockade in urothelial cancer. Noted time point: pretreatment peripheral blood. Here immunoSEQ multiplex PCR was the method, and the copy in TCRdb shows in-frame clones only, minus some. Of approximately 32,000 clones listed, 80% to 90% were seen once; the top ten hold 6.8%. Sequenced material: PBMCs, taken around atezolizumab (anti-PD-L1) treatment. The receptors were gathered from a man aged 55 to 69 with urothelial cancer.

V gene TRBV28 combines with J gene TRBJ1-5; 8 nucleotides line up with TRBD1. J was trimmed by 4 bases and V by 5 bases; bases with no gene match: 10. The CDR3 spans 16 residues. CDR1 and CDR2 from the germline V gene are MDHEN and SYDVKM. CDR3 sequence (DNA): TGTGCCAGCAGTCCATCCCCGAGGACAGGGAATCAGCCCCAGCATTTT. Its translation: CASSPSPRTGNQPQHF.

V is TRBV28 and J is TRBJ2-2, with a possible D match to TRBD2 (6 bases). Germline CDR1 is MDHEN and CDR2 is SYDVKM. V was trimmed by 1 base and J by 5 bases, leaving 14 bases between them. The CDR3 extends over 16 amino acids. In DNA form, the CDR3 reads TGTGCCAGCAGTTTATCCAGGGTTGGAGGGACCGGGGAGCTGTTTTTT. This codes for CASSLSRVGGTGELFF.

The V call is TRBV21-1, the J call TRBJ2-1; the table's D call of TRBD1 was not tested on the DNA. TRBV21-1 is tagged as a pseudogene. This CDR3 is built from 15 residues. The CDR3 nucleotides read TGTGCCAGCAGCAAATCCCGGACAGGGTACAATGAGCAGTTCTTC. This sequence encodes CASSKSRTGYNEQFF.

V and J are TRBV5-1 and TRBJ2-4; TRBD1 is a possible D gene (5 bases). The V gene lost 4 bases and the J gene lost 9 bases, with 26 bases spanning the gap. Germline V gene data show CDR1 as SGHRS and CDR2 as YFSETQ. The CDR3 consists of 17 residues. This CDR3 is CASSIAPGGQGKGIQYF. CDR3 nucleotides: TGCGCCAGCAGCATAGCACCCGGTGGCCAGGGTAAGGGCATTCAGTACTTC.

This sequence joins TRBV15 and TRBJ1-6; the match to TRBD1 covers 8 bases. This CDR3 has 16 residues. In germline, CDR1 is LNHNV, CDR2 YYDKDF (reference sequence). The V gene end was trimmed by 1 base and the J gene end by 4 bases; junction bases not matched to a gene: 3. The CDR3 is CATSRGTGRYNSPLHF. CDR3 nucleotide sequence: TGTGCCACCAGCAGAGGGACAGGGCGTTATAATTCACCCCTCCACTTT.

The chain joins TRBV2 to TRBJ1-1, with D tentatively TRBD1 (6 bases). Looked up from germline, CDR1 is SNHLY and CDR2 is FYNNEI. The CDR3 totals 13 residues. Trimming removed 10 bases at V and 5 bases at J, with 17 bases between. The CDR3 loop is CATQQGGGTEAFF. Here the CDR3 DNA reads TGTGCCACTCAACAGGGAGGGGGAACTGAAGCTTTCTTT.

CDR3 nucleotides: TGTGCCAGCAGGGGTTTGGAGGACGAGCAGTACTTC. Translation: CASRGLEDEQYF. This rearrangement joins TRBV6-6 to TRBJ2-7, with D tentatively TRBD2 (5 bases). The CDR3 has 12 amino acids. Trimming pared 6 bases from V and 5 bases from J, leaving 11 bases between. CDR1 and CDR2 from the germline V gene are MNHNY and SVGAGI (reference sequence).

The chain recombines TRBV14 with TRBJ1-6; D is undetermined. Germline V CDR1 and CDR2: SGHDN, FVKESK. This CDR3 region has 17 residues. V lost 1 base, J lost 9 bases, and 19 bases lay in between. CDR3 amino acids: CASSQVLPGAISSPLHF. The CDR3 DNA follows: TGTGCCAGCAGCCAAGTTCTTCCGGGAGCTATCAGTTCACCCCTCCACTTT.

This rearrangement joins TRBV19 to TRBJ2-3; TRBD2 might be the D (7 bases). The CDR3 runs to 13 residues. Germline V gives CDR1 LNHDA, CDR2 SQIVND (reference sequence). Trimming pared 10 bases from V and 3 bases from J, leaving 14 bases between. The CDR3 protein is CAISRGGTDTQYF. DNA of the CDR3: TGTGCCATATCAAGGGGGGGAACAGATACGCAGTATTTT.

In this sample, this clone turned up a few times. The rearrangement links TRBV28 to TRBJ2-1; 9 bases match TRBD1. V was pared by 5 bases and J by 7 bases, with 12 bases of the junction left unmatched. Per germline, CDR1 MDHEN and CDR2 SYDVKM. The CDR3 runs to 16 residues. In nucleotides, the CDR3 is TGTGCCAGCAGTACCCCCCTAGGACAGGGGACGAATGAGCAGTTCTTC. This sequence encodes CASSTPLGQGTNEQFF.

The V call is TRBV10-3, the J call TRBJ2-3; 11 nucleotides line up with TRBD1. Germline CDR1 ENHRY, CDR2 SYGVKD. The CDR3 sequence is 17 residues long. V was clipped by 5 bases and J by 5 bases; unmatched bases: 12. CDR3 sequence reads: CAISKERTGGALDTQYF. As DNA, the CDR3 is TGTGCCATCAGTAAAGAACGGACAGGGGGCGCTTTAGATACGCAGTATTTT.

The chain combines TRBV2 with TRBJ1-6; D gene uncertain. Per germline, CDR1 SNHLY and CDR2 FYNNEI. With 6 bases removed from V and 6 bases from J, the gap between germline ends came to 6 bases. The CDR3 covers 12 residues. CDR3 DNA sequence: TGTGCCAGCAGGCTCAGTAATTCACCCCTCCACTTT. It translates to CASRLSNSPLHF.

The chain couples TRBV9 to TRBJ2-5, with 9 bases that match TRBD2. The CDR3 has 17 amino acids. The V and J ends lost 0 bases and 5 bases, in that order; junction bases with no gene match: 11. CDR1 and CDR2 (germline): SGDLS, YYNGEE. CDR3 region: CASSVGAWRGGGETQYF. CDR3 bases: TGTGCCAGCAGCGTAGGCGCCTGGCGGGGGGGCGGGGAGACCCAGTACTTC.

CDR3 nucleotides: TGTGCCAGCACCAAAGGGAGTAGCGATGAGCAGTTCTTC. Amino acids: CASTKGSSDEQFF. The chain couples TRBV25-1 to TRBJ2-1; perhaps TRBD2 as D (5 bases). This CDR3 comprises 13 residues. Between the trimmed V and J ends, which lost 7 bases and 8 bases, there was a span of 15 bases. In germline, CDR1 is MGHDK, CDR2 SYGVNS.

The CDR3 loop is CASSNQGNTEAFF. CDR3 in DNA: TGTGCCAGCAGTAATCAGGGGAACACTGAAGCTTTCTTT. The chain links TRBV2 to TRBJ1-1, with a tentative D call TRBD1 (5 bases). This CDR3 spans 13 amino acids. In germline, CDR1 is SNHLY, CDR2 FYNNEI. The V gene lost 5 bases and the J gene lost 1 base, with 8 bases spanning the gap.